This T cell receptor beta chain was identified during a study of cytomegalovirus exposure and HLA in healthy donors. Study details: From donors who were HLA-typed, an early data release held 80 million to 95 million unique TCRs.

Germline CDR1 reads ENHRY; CDR2 reads SYGVKD. The CDR3 runs to 14 residues. V gave up 0 bases and J gave up 2 bases, with 7 bases separating them. 60 Vbeta and 13 Jbeta primers were used in PCR. In the original workflow: It was a later analysis that counted roughly 79 million unique TCR beta chains, of which around 11 million were shared. The assay was immunoSEQ multiplex PCR, and TCRdb's table has in-frame clones only and misses some. That table furnishes V, J and clone size, whereas the DNA furnished D and trimming. The table records over 150,000 clones, about two thirds of them present only once. Whole-study findings and limits: When analyzed later, a missense DCLRE1C variant was found to be linked to TCR beta V- and J-gene trimming.

Concerning this clone: Its cognate antigen is unknown.

The genes are TRBV10-3 and TRBJ1-2; D remains ambiguous. Sequencing was performed on PBMCs. This clonotype originated in a woman in her twenties or thirties in good health and CMV-seronegative. CDR3 nucleotide sequence: TGTGCCATCAGTGAGTCGGTGCAGAACTATGGCTACACCTTC. This codes for CAISESVQNYGYTF.